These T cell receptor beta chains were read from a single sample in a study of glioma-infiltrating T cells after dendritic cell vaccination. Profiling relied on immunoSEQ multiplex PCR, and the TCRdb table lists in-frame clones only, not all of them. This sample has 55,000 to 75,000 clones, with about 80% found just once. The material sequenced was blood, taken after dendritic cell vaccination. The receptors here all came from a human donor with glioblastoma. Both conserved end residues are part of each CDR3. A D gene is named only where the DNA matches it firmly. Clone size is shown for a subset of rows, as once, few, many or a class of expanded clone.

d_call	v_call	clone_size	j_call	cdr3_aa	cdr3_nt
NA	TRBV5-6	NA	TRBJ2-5	CASSFVKGSEGTQYF	TGTGCCAGCAGCTTTGTTAAGGGCTCCGAGGGGACCCAGTACTTC
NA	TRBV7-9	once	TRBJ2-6	CASSRTDSFSGANVLTF	TGTGCCAGCAGCCGGACAGACAGTTTCTCTGGGGCCAACGTCCTGACTTTC
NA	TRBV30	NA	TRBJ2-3	CAWSVGLAPPDTQYF	TGTGCCTGGAGTGTTGGGCTAGCGCCCCCAGATACGCAGTATTTT
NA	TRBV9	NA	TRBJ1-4	CASSLTFGGFDEKLFF	TGTGCCAGCAGCCTAACATTCGGGGGATTTGATGAAAAACTGTTTTTT
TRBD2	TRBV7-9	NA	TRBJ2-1	CASRLGAGGPSEQFF	TGTGCCAGCAGATTAGGGGCGGGGGGGCCTAGTGAGCAGTTCTTC
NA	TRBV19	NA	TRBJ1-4	CASSIELGLTNEKLFF	TGTGCCAGTAGTATTGAGCTGGGACTGACTAATGAAAAACTGTTTTTT
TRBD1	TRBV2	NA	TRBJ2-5	CASLGDRGLQETQYF	TGTGCCAGCCTCGGAGACAGGGGGCTCCAAGAGACCCAGTACTTC
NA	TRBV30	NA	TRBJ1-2	CAWGARQYYGYTF	TGTGCCTGGGGTGCGAGACAGTACTATGGCTACACCTTC
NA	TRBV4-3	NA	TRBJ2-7	CASSQDPDSLYEQYF	TGCGCCAGCAGCCAAGACCCCGACAGCCTCTACGAGCAGTACTTC
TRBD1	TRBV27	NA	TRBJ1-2	CASSARQGGGGYTF	TGTGCCAGCAGTGCCAGACAGGGGGGTGGTGGCTACACCTTC
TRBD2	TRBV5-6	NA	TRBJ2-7	CASSRGWAGGYSYEQYF	TGTGCCAGCAGCCGCGGGTGGGCGGGGGGGTACTCCTACGAGCAGTACTTC
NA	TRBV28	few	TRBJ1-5	CASSQTLGGGYLSRLGQPQHF	TGTGCCAGCAGCCAAACGTTGGGCGGGGGATACCTTAGTCGGCTTGGTCAGCCCCAGCATTTT
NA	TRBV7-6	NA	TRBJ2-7	CASSLAEDEQYF	TGTGCCAGCAGCCTGGCTGAGGACGAGCAGTACTTC
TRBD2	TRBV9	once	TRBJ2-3	CASSVGGADTQYF	TGTGCCAGCAGCGTGGGGGGGGCAGATACGCAGTATTTT
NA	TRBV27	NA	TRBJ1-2	CASSFGGNYGYTF	TGTGCCAGCAGTTTTGGAGGGAACTATGGCTACACCTTC
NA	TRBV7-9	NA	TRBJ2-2	CASSKTGAGELFF	TGTGCCAGCAGCAAGACAGGTGCCGGGGAGCTGTTTTTT
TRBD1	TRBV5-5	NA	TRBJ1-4	CASSSTEGAFNEKLFF	TGTGCCAGCAGCTCCACCGAGGGGGCTTTTAATGAAAAACTGTTTTTT
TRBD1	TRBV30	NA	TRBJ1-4	CAWSAGQLNEKLFF	TGTGCCTGGAGTGCGGGACAGTTGAATGAAAAACTGTTTTTT
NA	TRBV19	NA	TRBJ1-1	CASISPGTATEAFF	TGTGCCAGTATATCACCCGGGACTGCCACTGAAGCTTTCTTT
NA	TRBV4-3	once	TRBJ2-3	CASSRRQGRDTDTQYF	TGCGCCAGCAGCCGGCGACAGGGGAGGGACACAGATACGCAGTATTTT
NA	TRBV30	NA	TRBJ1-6	CAWTGARDSPLHF	TGTGCCTGGACAGGGGCGAGGGATTCACCCCTCCACTTT
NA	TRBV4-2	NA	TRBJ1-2	CASSPTRGGGYGYTF	TGTGCCAGCAGCCCTACCAGGGGCGGGGGCTATGGCTACACCTTC
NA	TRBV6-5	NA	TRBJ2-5	CASSYWGGTAETQYF	TGTGCCAGCAGTTACTGGGGGGGCACAGCTGAGACCCAGTACTTC
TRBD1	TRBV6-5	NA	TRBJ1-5	CASSLYRGLNQPQHF	TGTGCCAGCAGTTTGTACAGGGGGCTAAATCAGCCCCAGCATTTT
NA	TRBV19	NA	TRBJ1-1	CASSPGTRGYAEAFF	TGTGCCAGTAGTCCCGGGACAAGGGGTTACGCTGAAGCTTTCTTT